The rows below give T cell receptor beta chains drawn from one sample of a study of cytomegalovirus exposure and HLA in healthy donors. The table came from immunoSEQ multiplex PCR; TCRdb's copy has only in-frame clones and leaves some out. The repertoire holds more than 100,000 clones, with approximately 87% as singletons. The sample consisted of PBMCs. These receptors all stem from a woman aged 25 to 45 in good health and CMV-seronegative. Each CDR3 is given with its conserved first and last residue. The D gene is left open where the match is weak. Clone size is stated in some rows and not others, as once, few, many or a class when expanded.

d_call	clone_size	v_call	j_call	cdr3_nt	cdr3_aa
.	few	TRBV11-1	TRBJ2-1	TGTGCCAGCCGAAAGAACCCTAAGAGCGACAATGAGCAGTTCTTC	CASRKNPKSDNEQFF
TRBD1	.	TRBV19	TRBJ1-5	TGTGCCAGTAGTATAGAAGCACAGGGGACATATAGCAATCAGCCCCAGCATTTT	CASSIEAQGTYSNQPQHF
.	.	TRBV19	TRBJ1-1	TGTGCCAGTAGTCTACTCGGGGGGTCAAGAATCACTGAAGCTTTCTTT	CASSLLGGSRITEAFF
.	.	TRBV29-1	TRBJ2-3	TGCAGCGTGGCGACAGGGACTCAGGGTACGCAGTATTTT	CSVATGTQGTQYF
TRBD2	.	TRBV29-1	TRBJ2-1	TGCAGCGTTGCAAGGAGACTAGCGGGACCAACCTACAATGAGCAGTTCTTC	CSVARRLAGPTYNEQFF
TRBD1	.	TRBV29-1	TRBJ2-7	TGCAGCGTCACCGGACAGGGGGGCCTTGTTTCGGGTGGCGAGCAGTACTTC	CSVTGQGGLVSGGEQYF
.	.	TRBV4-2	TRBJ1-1	TGTGCCAGCAGCCAAGATTTCGGGGGAGACACTGAAGCTTTCTTT	CASSQDFGGDTEAFF
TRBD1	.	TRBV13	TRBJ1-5	TGTGCCAGCGCCCTGGGAACAGGGGGTCAGCCCCAGCATTTT	CASALGTGGQPQHF
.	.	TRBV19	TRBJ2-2	TGTGCCAGTACTCCCCCTAAGAACACCGGGGAGCTGTTTTTT	CASTPPKNTGELFF
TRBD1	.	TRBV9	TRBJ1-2	TGTGCCAGCAGCGAGGCCTCGACAGGGGGCGATGGCTACACCTTC	CASSEASTGGDGYTF
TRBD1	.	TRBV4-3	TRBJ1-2	TGCGCCAGCAGCCAAGAGGGACAGGGGGCGGAGGGCTACACCTTC	CASSQEGQGAEGYTF
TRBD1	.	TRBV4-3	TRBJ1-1	TGCGCCAGCAGCCCGACAGGGCGCGGCGAAGCTTTCTTT	CASSPTGRGEAFF
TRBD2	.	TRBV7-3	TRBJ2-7	TGTGCCAGCAGCTTAAAACCGAGACTAGCGGGGGTCTCCTACGAGCAGTACTTC	CASSLKPRLAGVSYEQYF
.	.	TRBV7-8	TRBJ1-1	TGTGCCAGCAGCTTGGCGGAGGGGCGCGGGACTGAAGCTTTCTTT	CASSLAEGRGTEAFF
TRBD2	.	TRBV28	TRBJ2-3	TGTGCCAGCCGGTCGGCGGGAGACCCAGATACGCAGTATTTT	CASRSAGDPDTQYF
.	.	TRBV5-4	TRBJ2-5	TGTGCCAGCAGGATTCGGTACTCAGAGACCCAGTACTTC	CASRIRYSETQYF
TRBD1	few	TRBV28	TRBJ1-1	TGTGCCAGCAGTCAACTACAGGGGAATAAAGCTTTCTTT	CASSQLQGNKAFF
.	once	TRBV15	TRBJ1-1	TGTGCCACCAGCAAGTTTCGGAGCACTGAAGCTTTCTTT	CATSKFRSTEAFF
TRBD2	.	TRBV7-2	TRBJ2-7	TGTGCCAGCAGCTCCATGGGGGGGGGCTACGAGCAGTACTTC	CASSSMGGGYEQYF
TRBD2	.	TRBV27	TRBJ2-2	TGTGCCAGCAGACTGGGACTAGCTTACACCGGGGAGCTGTTTTTT	CASRLGLAYTGELFF
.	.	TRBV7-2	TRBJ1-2	TGTGCCAGCAGCCTAGGACAGTATGGCTACACCTTC	CASSLGQYGYTF
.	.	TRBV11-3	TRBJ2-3	TGTGCCAGCAGCTTGGACAGAAACACAGATACGCAGTATTTT	CASSLDRNTDTQYF
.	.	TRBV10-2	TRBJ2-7	TGCGCCAGCAGTGAGTCGCAGGTCTCCTACGAGCAGTACTTC	CASSESQVSYEQYF
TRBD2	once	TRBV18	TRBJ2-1	TGTGCCAGCTCCTCATCCACGGGGACTAGCGGGAGCTCGGAGTGGTCCTACAATGAGCAGTTCTTC	CASSSSTGTSGSSEWSYNEQFF
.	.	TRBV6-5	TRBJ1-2	TGTGCCAGCAGTGACCCTCGACAGGCGGCGGGCTACCCCTTC	CASSDPRQAAGYPF
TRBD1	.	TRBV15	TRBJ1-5	TGTGCCACCTCTCAGGGGGGTAGCAATCAGCCCCAGCATTTT	CATSQGGSNQPQHF
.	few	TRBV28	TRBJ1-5	TGTGCCAGCGTGATCGGGAGCAATCAGCCCCAGCATTTT	CASVIGSNQPQHF
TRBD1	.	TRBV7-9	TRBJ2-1	TGTGCCAGCAGCCCCTTTGGACAGGGCTACAATGAGCAGTTCTTC	CASSPFGQGYNEQFF
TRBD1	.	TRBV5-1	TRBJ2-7	TGCGCCAGCAGCCCGCGGACAGGGGGCGGAAGCTACGAGCAGTACTTC	CASSPRTGGGSYEQYF
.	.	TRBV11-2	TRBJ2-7	TGTGCCAGCAGCTACGCCGGGCAGGGGAACGAGCAGTACTTC	CASSYAGQGNEQYF
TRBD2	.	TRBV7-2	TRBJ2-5	TGTGCCAGCAGCCGCGTTCGGCTAGCGGCTTTGGAGACCCAGTACTTC	CASSRVRLAALETQYF
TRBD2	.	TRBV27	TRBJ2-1	TGTGCCAGCAGTTATGGGACTAGCCGCTACAATGAGCAGTTCTTC	CASSYGTSRYNEQFF
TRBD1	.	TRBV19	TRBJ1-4	TGTGCCAGTAGTATGCAGGGGGGAAATGAAAAACTGTTTTTT	CASSMQGGNEKLFF
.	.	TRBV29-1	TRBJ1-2	TGCAGCGTTGCAGGAAACTATGGCTACACCTTC	CSVAGNYGYTF
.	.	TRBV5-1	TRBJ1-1	TGCGCCAGCAGCTGGTATGACAGGAACACTGAAGCTTTCTTT	CASSWYDRNTEAFF
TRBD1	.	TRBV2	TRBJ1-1	TGTGCCAGCAGTTTGACAGGGGACACTGAAGCTTTCTTT	CASSLTGDTEAFF
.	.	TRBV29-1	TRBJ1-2	TGCAGCGTTGAATTCGGGGAGTCCTATGGCTACACCTTC	CSVEFGESYGYTF